These T cell receptor beta chains were read from a single sample in a study of T cell responses to AZD1222 COVID-19 vaccine. Here immunoSEQ multiplex PCR was the method, and the copy in TCRdb shows in-frame clones only, minus some. Of 130,000 to 150,000 clones listed, about 92% are singletons. Sequencing used peripheral blood, obtained after recovery from COVID-19. These receptors all come from an adult who had recovered from COVID-19. Both conserved end residues are part of each CDR3. A D gene is named only where the DNA matches it firmly. Part of the rows lack a size; the others show once, few, many or a class for expanded clones.

cdr3_nt: TGTGCCAGCAGTTTGCCCTGGTCAGGGGGCATCCATAGCAATCAGCCCCAGCATTTT
cdr3_aa: CASSLPWSGGIHSNQPQHF
d_call: TRBD1
v_call: TRBV28
j_call: TRBJ1-5
clone_size: NA

cdr3_nt: TGTGCCAGCAGTTTCCGACTAGCGGGACCTAACAATGAGCAGTTCTTC
cdr3_aa: CASSFRLAGPNNEQFF
d_call: TRBD2
v_call: TRBV6-5
j_call: TRBJ2-1
clone_size: NA

cdr3_nt: TGTGCCAGCAGCCACGATAACGGGAGGGCGAGAGAGCAGTACTTC
cdr3_aa: CASSHDNGRAREQYF
d_call: TRBD2
v_call: TRBV5-8
j_call: TRBJ2-7
clone_size: once

cdr3_nt: TGTGCCAGCAGTTACTCAATCAATCCGACAAGGGTCGAGGAAAAACTGTTTTTT
cdr3_aa: CASSYSINPTRVEEKLFF
d_call: NA
v_call: TRBV6-2/TRBV6-3
j_call: TRBJ1-4
clone_size: NA

cdr3_nt: TGCGCCAGCAGCATCCAGCAGGGGGCCTACGAGCAGTACTTC
cdr3_aa: CASSIQQGAYEQYF
d_call: TRBD1
v_call: TRBV5-1
j_call: TRBJ2-7
clone_size: NA

cdr3_nt: TGTGCCAGCAGCCCCCGACAGGACCCCTACGAGCAGTACTTC
cdr3_aa: CASSPRQDPYEQYF
d_call: NA
v_call: TRBV7-9
j_call: TRBJ2-7
clone_size: NA

cdr3_nt: TGTGCCAGCAGCTTAGCTAGGCCAGGGCTTGACTATGGCTACACCTTC
cdr3_aa: CASSLARPGLDYGYTF
d_call: NA
v_call: TRBV7-8
j_call: TRBJ1-2
clone_size: NA

cdr3_nt: TGCAGCGTTGAAGAGGACACTTACGAGCAGTACTTC
cdr3_aa: CSVEEDTYEQYF
d_call: NA
v_call: TRBV29-1
j_call: TRBJ2-7
clone_size: few

cdr3_nt: TGTGCCATCAGTGAGTCGATAGACAGGGTCAATGGCTACACCTTC
cdr3_aa: CAISESIDRVNGYTF
d_call: TRBD1
v_call: TRBV10-3
j_call: TRBJ1-2
clone_size: NA

cdr3_nt: TGCGCCAGCAGCCGTGGCATGGATTACACTGAAGCTTTCTTT
cdr3_aa: CASSRGMDYTEAFF
d_call: NA
v_call: TRBV5-1
j_call: TRBJ1-1
clone_size: NA

cdr3_nt: TGCGCCAGCAGCCAAGATCGCTCGGGACTTGGGCTCTATGGCTACACCTTC
cdr3_aa: CASSQDRSGLGLYGYTF
d_call: NA
v_call: TRBV4-1
j_call: TRBJ1-2
clone_size: NA

cdr3_nt: TGTGCCAGCAGTCCCCGATATGATCAGCCCCAGCATTTT
cdr3_aa: CASSPRYDQPQHF
d_call: NA
v_call: TRBV6-5
j_call: TRBJ1-5
clone_size: few

cdr3_nt: TGTGCCAGCAGTTTATCAGGGACAATCTACGAGCAGTACTTC
cdr3_aa: CASSLSGTIYEQYF
d_call: NA
v_call: TRBV27
j_call: TRBJ2-7
clone_size: NA

cdr3_nt: TGCGCCAGCAGCTGGGACAGGGGACTGAACACTGAAGCTTTCTTT
cdr3_aa: CASSWDRGLNTEAFF
d_call: TRBD1
v_call: TRBV5-1
j_call: TRBJ1-1
clone_size: NA